A single sample gave rise to the 29 T cell receptor beta chains below, sequenced in a study of T cell repertoires in cytomegalovirus infection. TCRdb used MiXCR to reprocess the reads, holding one entry per CDR3 protein. The sample includes approximately 730,000 distinct CDR3 sequences, about 27% seen only once; the top ten take about an eighth. Their antigen targets remain unknown. This specimen consisted of cultured CD8+ T cells from PBMCs, obtained from culture after CMV antigen stimulation. Every receptor here comes from a human donor in good health (CMV status not recorded). Some clones in this sample may be carry-over from other donors' samples.

This clonotype appeared once. A much larger clone lies a single base off, so this may be a read error. The chain has TRBV7-8 and TRBJ2-1, with 8 bases matching TRBD2. CDR1 SGHVS and CDR2 FQNEAQ come from the germline V gene. CDR3 length: 15 residues. The CDR3 loop reads CASSLFGGANNERFF. Here the CDR3 DNA reads TGTGCCAGCAGCTTATTCGGGGGGGCCAACAATGAGCGGTTCTTC.

This chain connects TRBV4-3 to TRBJ2-7; possibly TRBD2 for D (5 bases). V was clipped by 1 base and J by 4 bases, with 8 bases between them. This CDR3 contains 13 residues. Germline CDR1 reads LGHNA; CDR2 reads YSLEER. In DNA form, the CDR3 reads TGCGCCAGCAGCCAAGTTCCGGGATACGAGCAGTACGTC. Translated: CASSQVPGYEQYV.

J is TRBJ2-1 and V is TRBV24-1; D might be TRBD2 (6 bases). The V gene lost 1 base and the J gene lost 8 bases, with 11 bases spanning the gap. Germline CDR1 and CDR2: KGHDR and SFDVKD. The CDR3 totals 14 residues. The DNA of the CDR3 is TGTGCCACCAGTGATTTTCAGGGAGGAGATGAGCAGTTCTTC. It yields the protein CATSDFQGGDEQFF.

This clonotype has just one count. The chain links TRBV19 to TRBJ1-5, with D maybe TRBD1 (6 bases). The CDR3 extends over 14 amino acids. Trimming shortened V by 7 bases and J by 7 bases, and 17 bases separated the two germline ends. Germline V gene sequence: CDR1 LNHDA, CDR2 SQIVND (reference sequence). The CDR3 coding sequence is TGTGCCAGTACCCTTTCCGGGGGGCACCAGCCCCAGCATTTT. Translating gives CASTLSGGHQPQHF. Looking up the rest from reference TRBV19 and TRBJ1-5 gives the full variable domain: DGGITQSPKYLFRKEGQNVTLSCEQNLNHDAMYWYRQDPGQGLRLIYYSQIVNDFQKGDIAEGYSVSREKKESFPLTVTSAQKNPTAFYLCASTLSGGHQPQHFGDGTRLSIL.

This clonotype showed up many times. V gene TRBV12-3 or TRBV12-4 combines with J gene TRBJ1-1, with 7 positions matching TRBD1. The CDR3 contains 12 residues. With V trimmed by 8 bases and J by 11 bases, 11 bases remained unmatched. The CDR3 loop reads CASGLGGRFAFF. The DNA of the CDR3 is TGTGCCAGCGGCCTAGGGGGCCGTTTTGCTTTCTTT.

This sequence joins TRBV6-2 or TRBV6-3 and TRBJ2-1; 7 bases match TRBD1. Trimming at V came to 2 bases and at J to 5 bases, leaving 12 bases not matched to a gene. CDR3 length: 17 amino acids. Germline CDR1 is MNHEY and CDR2 is SVGEGT. The CDR3: CASSYPVTGAVNNEQFF. The CDR3 DNA follows: TGTGCCAGCAGTTACCCTGTCACAGGGGCGGTGAACAATGAGCAGTTCTTC.

The CDR3 region is CASSQATEDYYNEQFF. The CDR3 nucleotides read TGTGCCAGCTCCCAAGCGACGGAGGACTACTACAATGAGCAGTTCTTC. The rearrangement uses TRBV18 and TRBJ2-1; maybe TRBD2 (6 bases). V gave up 6 bases and J gave up 3 bases, with 18 bases separating them. Per the germline V gene, CDR1 is KGHSH and CDR2 is LQKENI. The CDR3 contains 16 residues.

This clonotype has only a few counts. An end of the junction does not agree with germline; a read error may underlie this. V is TRBV28 and J is TRBJ2-4, with 7 bases identical to TRBD1. The CDR3 covers 12 residues. The germline CDR1 and CDR2 sequences are MDHEN and SYDVKM. The CDR3 sequence: CASERWGTVRFF. CDR3 nucleotides: TGTGCCAGTGAACGGTGGGGGACAGTTCGATTCTTC.

V is TRBV11-3 and J is TRBJ2-2, with D perhaps matching TRBD2 (6 bases). Germline V gene sequence: CDR1 SGHNT, CDR2 YENEEA. Trimming stripped 4 bases from V and 4 bases from J, with 16 bases between. This CDR3 is 16 amino acids long. The CDR3 DNA follows: TGTGCCAGCAGCTCGCAGATCGGGGACTGCACCGGGGAGCTGTTTTTT. Its translation: CASSSQIGDCTGELFF. Based on the CDR3 plus reference TRBV11-3 and TRBJ2-2, the full variable domain is EAGVVQSPRYKIIEKKQPVAFWCNPISGHNTLYWYLQNLGQGPELLIRYENEEAVDDSQLPKDRFSAERLKGVDSTLKIQPAELGDSAVYLCASSSQIGDCTGELFFGEGSRLTVL.

The chain uses TRBV4-3 and TRBJ1-6, with TRBD1 as a possible D gene (6 bases). CDR1 LGHNA and CDR2 YSLEER come from the germline V gene. The CDR3 contains 16 residues. Deletions cut 0 bases from V and 10 bases from J, with 16 bases between. CDR3: CASSQDPPRGKSPLHF. The CDR3 nucleotides are TGCGCCAGCAGCCAAGATCCCCCGAGGGGGAAATCACCCCTCCACTTT.

The genes are TRBV10-3 and TRBJ1-1; 12 nucleotides agree with TRBD1. CDR3 size: 14 residues. The germline V gene encodes CDR1 ENHRY and CDR2 SYGVKD. Here the CDR3 reads CASGTGGVSTEAFF. DNA for the CDR3: TGTGCGTCCGGGACAGGGGGCGTGAGCACTGAAGCTTTCTTT.

The chain uses TRBV6-2 or TRBV6-3 and TRBJ2-2; the match to TRBD2 covers 13 bases. The V and J ends lost 4 bases and 7 bases, in that order; junction bases with no gene match: 12. Germline values: CDR1 MNHEY, CDR2 SVGEGT. CDR3 size: 18 residues. The CDR3 DNA is TGTGCCAGCAGTTCCGGACTAGCGGGGGCCCCTAGAGGCGGGGAGCTGTTTTTT. This codes for CASSSGLAGAPRGGELFF.

J is TRBJ2-1 and V is TRBV6-2 or TRBV6-3, with TRBD2 as a possible D gene (5 bases). Trimming shortened V by 0 bases and J by 4 bases, and 10 bases separated the two germline ends. The CDR3 has 15 amino acids. Germline lookup yields CDR1 MNHEY and CDR2 SVGEGT. The CDR3 loop is CASSYSSRTYNEQFF. In nucleotides, the CDR3 is TGTGCCAGCAGTTACTCGAGCAGGACTTACAATGAGCAGTTCTTC.

The chain is built from TRBV4-3 and TRBJ2-1; 7 bases agree with TRBD2. Germline values: CDR1 LGHNA, CDR2 YSLEER. V trimming: 0 bases; J trimming: 0 bases; junction bases outside the gene matches: 8. CDR3 length equals 18 residues. CDR3 coding DNA: TGCGCCAGCAGCCAAGATCTGAGGCGGGAGAGCTCCTACAATGAGCAGTTCTTC. This gives the protein CASSQDLRRESSYNEQFF.

This clonotype turned up a few times. The chain links TRBV4-1 to TRBJ2-1; 7 bases agree with TRBD2. The CDR3 length is 14 residues. CDR1 and CDR2 from the germline V gene are MGHRA and YSYEKL. J gave up 5 bases and V 8 bases, and 9 bases lay outside the gene matches. CDR3 sequence: CASARAGENNEQFF. The CDR3 nucleotides read TGCGCCAGCGCCAGGGCGGGGGAAAACAATGAGCAGTTCTTC.

The rearrangement uses TRBV19 and TRBJ1-5, with D possibly TRBD1 on 5 matching bases. Germline V CDR1 and CDR2: LNHDA, SQIVND (reference sequence). Between the trimmed V and J ends, which lost 6 bases and 2 bases, there was a span of 17 bases. The CDR3 contains 16 residues. The CDR3 DNA sequence: TGTGCCAGTAGGGGGGGGTTCGTGGTGGGCAATCAGCCCCAGCATTTT. Protein product: CASRGGFVVGNQPQHF.

This clonotype was recorded a few times. The CDR3 reads CAISGTSGNNEQFF. In DNA form, the CDR3 reads TGTGCCATCAGTGGGACTAGCGGCAACAATGAGCAGTTCTTC. The chain couples TRBV10-3 to TRBJ2-1; TRBD2 matches at 10 bases. The CDR3 sequence is 14 residues long. The V gene's germline CDR1 is ENHRY and CDR2 SYGVKD. With V trimmed by 4 bases and J by 5 bases, 2 bases remained unmatched.

The table lists this clonotype with a few counts. V usage is TRBV27 and J usage is TRBJ1-6, with 9 bases identical to TRBD1. The V gene end was trimmed by 5 bases and the J gene end by 9 bases; junction bases not matched to a gene: 8. Germline CDR1 MNHEY, CDR2 SMNVEV (reference sequence). The CDR3 extends over 15 amino acids. The CDR3 loop is CASSQGGTGISPLHF. CDR3 sequence (DNA): TGTGCCAGCAGTCAGGGTGGGACAGGGATTTCACCCCTCCACTTT.

This clonotype was detected only a few times. The chain couples TRBV7-9 to TRBJ1-6; D possibly corresponds to TRBD1 (5 bases). This CDR3 has 15 residues. Germline values: CDR1 SEHNR, CDR2 FQNEAQ (reference sequence). Trimming took 5 bases from V and 6 from J, leaving 14 bases between them. The CDR3: CASSRTGATNSPLHF. The CDR3 DNA is TGTGCCAGCAGCCGGACCGGGGCAACTAATTCACCCCTCCACTTT.

The chain has TRBV4-2 and TRBJ1-1, with a weak D call TRBD1 (5 bases). This CDR3 has 15 residues. V was cut by 0 bases and J by 5 bases, with 13 bases left in between. Germline values: CDR1 LGHNA, CDR2 YNFKEQ. In nucleotides, the CDR3 is TGTGCCAGCAGCCAAGATGAAGGGGTATTAACTGAAGCTTTCTTT. The encoded protein is CASSQDEGVLTEAFF.

This clonotype was observed many times. The chain uses TRBV10-3 and TRBJ1-3, with D hard to call. CDR3 size: 15 residues. Trimming took off 0 bases at V and 4 bases at J, with 10 bases between the two ends. CDR1 ENHRY and CDR2 SYGVKD come from the germline V gene. The CDR3 reads CAISESMKTGNTIYF. In DNA, the CDR3 is TGTGCCATCAGTGAGTCGATGAAAACCGGAAACACCATATATTTT.

This rearrangement joins TRBV12-3 or TRBV12-4 to TRBJ2-1; 8 bases line up with TRBD1. Trimming cost V 10 bases and J 2 bases; bases outside gene matches: 10. The CDR3 sequence is 15 residues long. DNA for the CDR3: TGTGCCATTATCCGACAGGGGCTAACCTACAATGAGCAGTTCTTC. This translates into CAIIRQGLTYNEQFF.

This clonotype has more than one count but fewer than ten. The chain employs TRBV12-3 or TRBV12-4 and TRBJ2-3; D is undetermined. This CDR3 contains 11 residues. The V end lost 5 bases, the J end lost 5 bases, and 5 bases lay between the germline ends. CDR3 nucleotides: TGTGCCAGCAGTACTATAGATACGCAGTATTTT. Translating it yields CASSTIDTQYF.

This clonotype has a count of ten or more. This rearrangement joins TRBV7-9 to TRBJ2-1; 7 nucleotides match TRBD2. There are 16 residues in the CDR3. V was pared by 6 bases and J by 1 base, with 9 bases of the junction left unmatched. The V gene's germline CDR1 is SEHNR and CDR2 FQNEAQ (reference sequence). The CDR3 sequence is CASRPFERGSYNEQFF. The CDR3 nucleotides read TGTGCCAGCAGACCCTTTGAGCGGGGTTCCTACAATGAGCAGTTCTTC.

The rearrangement uses TRBV6-2 or TRBV6-3 and TRBJ2-1, with 9 bases identical to TRBD2. The CDR3 length is 17 residues. The V and J ends lost 6 bases and 6 bases, in that order; junction bases with no gene match: 15. Germline CDR1 MNHEY, CDR2 SVGEGT. The CDR3 spells CASRIMPGGGAGNEQFF. The CDR3 coding sequence is TGTGCCAGCAGAATTATGCCGGGCGGGGGGGCTGGCAATGAGCAGTTCTTC.

This clonotype was picked up a small number of times. The V call is TRBV19, the J call TRBJ2-1; D is perhaps TRBD2 (5 bases). CDR1 LNHDA and CDR2 SQIVND come from the germline V gene (reference sequence). There are 15 residues in the CDR3. The V gene lost 4 bases and the J gene lost 0 bases, with 10 bases spanning the gap. The CDR3: CASSTSGSSYNEQFF. In DNA, the CDR3 is TGTGCCAGTAGTACTTCGGGGAGCTCCTACAATGAGCAGTTCTTC.

This clonotype was found once. The chain carries TRBV5-3 and TRBJ2-1; 10 nucleotides match TRBD2. TRBV5-3 is sorted into the ORF group, with uncertain function. There are 16 residues in the CDR3. V gave up 8 bases and J gave up 2 bases; unmatched junction bases: 10. The CDR3 region is CASSTRLAGPYNEQFF. The CDR3, as DNA: TGTGCCAGCAGCACCCGACTAGCGGGTCCCTACAATGAGCAGTTCTTC.

The chain has TRBV27 and TRBJ2-5; 8 bases are shared with TRBD1. Germline values: CDR1 MNHEY, CDR2 SMNVEV (reference sequence). The CDR3 extends over 16 amino acids. J gave up 5 bases and V 6 bases, and 14 bases lay outside the gene matches. CDR3 amino acids: CASRALTGGTQETQYF. DNA for the CDR3: TGTGCCAGCAGAGCCCTCACAGGGGGTACCCAGGAGACCCAGTACTTC.

V usage is TRBV7-9 and J usage is TRBJ1-1; a possible D gene is TRBD1 (5 bases). Deletions cut 1 base from V and 0 bases from J, with 12 bases between. CDR1 SEHNR and CDR2 FQNEAQ come from the germline V gene (reference sequence). This CDR3 is built from 16 residues. CDR3 region: CASSLEVGHLNTEAFF. The CDR3 nucleotides are TGTGCCAGCAGCTTAGAAGTTGGACACCTGAACACTGAAGCTTTCTTT.